This TCR beta chain comes out of a study of identical twins. This CDR3 spans 18 amino acids. Trimming stripped 0 bases from V and 8 bases from J, with 26 bases between. Germline assignment: CDR1 SGHRS and CDR2 YFSETQ. This clonotype was seen ten or more times. TCRdb processed the 5' RACE reads anew with MiXCR; each CDR3 protein has one entry. Among around 650,000 distinct CDR3 sequences, around 7.4% were seen once, and the ten largest hold 1.6%. Separately, the same data were catalogued under a study of yellow fever vaccine responses in identical twins.

Sample: PBMCs. The receptor was isolated from a woman younger than 30 in good health. V and J are TRBV5-1 and TRBJ1-2; D might be TRBD1 (6 bases). The CDR3 nucleotides read TGCGCCAGCAGCTTGGTAGGGGGGACCCTTCCTCAGGAGTCGGGCTACACCTTC. It codes for CASSLVGGTLPQESGYTF. Full variable domain (rest looked up from reference TRBV5-1 and TRBJ1-2): KAGVTQTPRYLIKTRGQQVTLSCSPISGHRSVSWYQQTPGQGLQFLFEYFSETQRNKGNFPGRFSGRQFSNSRSEMNVSTLELGDSALYLCASSLVGGTLPQESGYTFGSGTRLTVV.